This T cell receptor (beta chain) came from a study of T cells in Graves' hyperthyroidism and ophthalmopathy. Stability of Graves' hyperthyroidism was defined as absent ophthalmopathy progression within 18 months. Uncontrolled infections, other autoimmune diseases, pregnancy or lactation led to exclusion of patients. V lost 7 bases, J lost 0 bases, and 13 bases lay in between. Germline loops: CDR1 LNHDA, CDR2 SQIVND (reference sequence). CDR3 length: 15 amino acids. Researchers took RNA transcripts and amplified the TCR beta CDR3 regions from them. The HTBI primer set served for first-round RT-PCR of the TCR CDR3. Each CDR3 protein gets one entry after TCRdb re-called the multiplex PCR reads with MiXCR. The table includes hundreds of thousands of distinct CDR3 sequences, approximately 44% detected once.

This TCR came from a woman between 18 and 29 years old with Graves' hyperthyroidism. The sequenced material came from peripheral blood or thyroid tissue (not recorded which). The rearrangement joins TRBV19 to TRBJ1-5; D is unclear. The CDR3 region is CASIPMGGSNQPQHF. DNA for the CDR3: TGTGCCAGTATCCCTATGGGCGGTAGCAATCAGCCCCAGCATTTT.